The TCR beta chain described here comes from a study of blood T cell repertoires in COVID-19. Study information: Collection of acute and convalescent COVID-19 samples took place in the United States, Italy and Spain. Sample material is recorded as cDNA or gDNA derived from T cells, B-cell-depleted T cells, or PBMCs.

Per the original methods: Counts of nucleated cells, estimated from reference gene primer amplification, were obtained. Method: immunoSEQ multiplex PCR; TCRdb's copy keeps in-frame clones and lacks some. The DNA gave D and trimming, while V, J and clone size come from that table. The sample includes fewer than 200,000 clones, approximately 85% of them seen just once. The CDR3 totals 11 residues. Looked up from germline, CDR1 is MNHEY and CDR2 is SVGAGI. Trimming stripped 6 bases from V and 2 bases from J, with 4 bases between. The chain is built from TRBV6-5 and TRBJ2-5; no clear D gene. Sequencing input: peripheral blood. This TCR was recovered from a man aged 35-49 years with acute or convalescent COVID-19. CDR3 bases: TGTGCCAGCAGATCTCAAGAGACCCAGTACTTC. The encoded protein is CASRSQETQYF.